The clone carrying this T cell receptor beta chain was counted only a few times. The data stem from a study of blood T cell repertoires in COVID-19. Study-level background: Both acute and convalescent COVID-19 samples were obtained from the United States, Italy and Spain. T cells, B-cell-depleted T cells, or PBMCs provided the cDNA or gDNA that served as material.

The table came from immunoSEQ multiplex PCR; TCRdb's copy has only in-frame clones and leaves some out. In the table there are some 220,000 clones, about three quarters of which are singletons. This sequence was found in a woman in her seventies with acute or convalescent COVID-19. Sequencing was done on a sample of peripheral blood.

This CDR3 is CASSQVRVNEQYF. CDR3 sequence (DNA): TGTGCCAGCAGCCAAGTCCGGGTCAACGAGCAGTACTTC. The chain uses TRBV3-1 (or the pseudogene TRBV3-2) and TRBJ2-7; D is unclear. The CDR3 length is 13 residues. V was clipped by 1 base and J by 5 bases, with 9 bases between them. CDR1 is LGHDT, CDR2 YNNKEL, per germline (reference sequence).